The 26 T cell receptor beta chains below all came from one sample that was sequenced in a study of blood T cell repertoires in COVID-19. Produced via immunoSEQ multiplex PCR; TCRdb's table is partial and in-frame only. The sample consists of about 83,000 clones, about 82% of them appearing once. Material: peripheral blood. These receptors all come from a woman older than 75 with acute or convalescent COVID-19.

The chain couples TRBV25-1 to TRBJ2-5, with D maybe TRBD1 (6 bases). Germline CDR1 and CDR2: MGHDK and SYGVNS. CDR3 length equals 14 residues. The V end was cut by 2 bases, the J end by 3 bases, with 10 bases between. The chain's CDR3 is CASSELGQKETQYF. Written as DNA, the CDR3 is TGTGCCAGCAGTGAACTTGGACAGAAAGAGACCCAGTACTTC.

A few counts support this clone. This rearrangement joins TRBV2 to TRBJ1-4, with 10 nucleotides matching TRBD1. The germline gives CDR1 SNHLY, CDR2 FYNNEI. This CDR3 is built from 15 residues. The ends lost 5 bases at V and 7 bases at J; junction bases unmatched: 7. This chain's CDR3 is CASSPRQGAGEKLFF. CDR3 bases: TGTGCCAGCAGTCCCAGACAGGGGGCAGGTGAAAAACTGTTTTTT.

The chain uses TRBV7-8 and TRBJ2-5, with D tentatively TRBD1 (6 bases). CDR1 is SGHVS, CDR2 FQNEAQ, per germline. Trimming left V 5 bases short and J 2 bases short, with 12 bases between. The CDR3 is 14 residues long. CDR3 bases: TGTGCCAGCAGCGGGCACAGGGCACAAGAGACCCAGTACTTC. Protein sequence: CASSGHRAQETQYF.

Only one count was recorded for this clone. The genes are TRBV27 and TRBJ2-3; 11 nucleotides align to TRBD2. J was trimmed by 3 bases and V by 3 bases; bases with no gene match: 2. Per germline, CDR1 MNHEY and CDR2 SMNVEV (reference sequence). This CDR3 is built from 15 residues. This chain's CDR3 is CASSFLAGGTDTQYF. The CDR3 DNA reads TGTGCCAGCAGTTTCCTAGCGGGGGGTACAGATACGCAGTATTTT.

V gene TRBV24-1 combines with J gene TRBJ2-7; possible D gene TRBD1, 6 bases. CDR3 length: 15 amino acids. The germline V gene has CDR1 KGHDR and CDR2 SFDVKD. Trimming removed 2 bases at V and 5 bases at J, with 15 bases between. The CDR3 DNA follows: TGTGCCACCAGTGATTCCCGAACAGGGTTCCACGAGCAGTACTTC. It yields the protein CATSDSRTGFHEQYF.

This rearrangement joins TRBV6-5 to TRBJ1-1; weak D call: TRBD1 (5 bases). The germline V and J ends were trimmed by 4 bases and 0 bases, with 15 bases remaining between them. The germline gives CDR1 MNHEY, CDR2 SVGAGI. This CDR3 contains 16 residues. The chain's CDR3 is CASSFNPRQMNTEAFF. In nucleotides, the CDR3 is TGTGCCAGCAGTTTCAACCCCCGACAGATGAACACTGAAGCTTTCTTT.

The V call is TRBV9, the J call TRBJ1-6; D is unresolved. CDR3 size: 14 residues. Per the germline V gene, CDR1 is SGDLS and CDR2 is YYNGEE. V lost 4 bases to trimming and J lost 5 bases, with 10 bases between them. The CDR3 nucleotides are TGTGCCAGCAGCTCGCTGGAGAATAATTCACCCCTCCACTTT. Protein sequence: CASSSLENNSPLHF.

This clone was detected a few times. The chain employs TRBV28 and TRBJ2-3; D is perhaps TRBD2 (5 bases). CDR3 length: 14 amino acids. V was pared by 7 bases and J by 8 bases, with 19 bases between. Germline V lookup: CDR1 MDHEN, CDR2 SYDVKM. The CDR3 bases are TGTGCCAGCAAAGCTACCGGGGTGTGGACTACGCAGTATTTT. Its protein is CASKATGVWTTQYF.

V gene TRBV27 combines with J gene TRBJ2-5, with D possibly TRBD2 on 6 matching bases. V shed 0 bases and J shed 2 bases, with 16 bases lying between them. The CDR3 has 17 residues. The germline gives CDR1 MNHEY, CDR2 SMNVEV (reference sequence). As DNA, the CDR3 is TGTGCCAGCAGTTTATCCCCCGATAGCGGAATTCAAGAGACCCAGTACTTC. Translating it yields CASSLSPDSGIQETQYF.

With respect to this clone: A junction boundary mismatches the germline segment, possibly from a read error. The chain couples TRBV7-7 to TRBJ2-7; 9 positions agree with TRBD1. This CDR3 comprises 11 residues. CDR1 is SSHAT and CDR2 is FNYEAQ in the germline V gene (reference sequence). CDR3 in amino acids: CASSLQGQGYF. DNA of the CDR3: TGTGCTAGCAGCCTCCAGGGACAGGGGTACTTC.

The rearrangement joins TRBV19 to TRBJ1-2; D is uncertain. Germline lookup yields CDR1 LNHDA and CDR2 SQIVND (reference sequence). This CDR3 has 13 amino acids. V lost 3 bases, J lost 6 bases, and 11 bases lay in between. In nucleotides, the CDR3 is TGTGCCAGTAGTATCTGGGGAGCTGATGGCTACACCTTC. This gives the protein CASSIWGADGYTF. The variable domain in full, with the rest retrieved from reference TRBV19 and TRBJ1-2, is DGGITQSPKYLFRKEGQNVTLSCEQNLNHDAMYWYRQDPGQGLRLIYYSQIVNDFQKGDIAEGYSVSREKKESFPLTVTSAQKNPTAFYLCASSIWGADGYTFGSGTRLTVV.

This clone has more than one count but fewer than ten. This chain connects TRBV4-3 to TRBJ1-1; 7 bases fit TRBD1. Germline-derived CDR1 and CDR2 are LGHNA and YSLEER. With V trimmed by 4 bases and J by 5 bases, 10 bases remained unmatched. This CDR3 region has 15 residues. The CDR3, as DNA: TGCGCCAGCAGCCTCTCGAGGGGACAGCCGACTGAAGCTTTCTTT. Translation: CASSLSRGQPTEAFF.

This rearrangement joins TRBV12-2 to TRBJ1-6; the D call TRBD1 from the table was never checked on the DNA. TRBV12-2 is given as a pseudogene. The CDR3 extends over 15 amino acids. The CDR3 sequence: CASLPHRQGRRFLHF. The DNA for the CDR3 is TGTGCAAGTCTCCCCCACAGACAGGGGAGAAGATTCCTCCACTTT.

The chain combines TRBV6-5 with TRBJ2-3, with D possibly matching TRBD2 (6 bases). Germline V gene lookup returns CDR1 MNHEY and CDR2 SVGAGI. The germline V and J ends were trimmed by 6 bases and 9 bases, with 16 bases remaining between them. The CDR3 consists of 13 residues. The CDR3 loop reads CASSEEGGITQYF. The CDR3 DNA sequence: TGTGCCAGCAGCGAGGAAGGCGGGATAACGCAGTATTTT.

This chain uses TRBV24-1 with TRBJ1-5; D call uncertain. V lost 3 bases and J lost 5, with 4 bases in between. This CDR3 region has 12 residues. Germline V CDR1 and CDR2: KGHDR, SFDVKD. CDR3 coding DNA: TGTGCCACCAGTGATCCGGATCAGCCCCAGCATTTT. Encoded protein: CATSDPDQPQHF.

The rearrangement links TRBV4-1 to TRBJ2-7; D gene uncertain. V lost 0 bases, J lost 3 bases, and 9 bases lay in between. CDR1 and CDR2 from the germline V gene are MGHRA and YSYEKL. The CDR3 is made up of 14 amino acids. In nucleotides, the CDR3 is TGCGCCAGCAGCCAAGATCATGGCGGCTACGAGCAGTACTTC. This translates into CASSQDHGGYEQYF.

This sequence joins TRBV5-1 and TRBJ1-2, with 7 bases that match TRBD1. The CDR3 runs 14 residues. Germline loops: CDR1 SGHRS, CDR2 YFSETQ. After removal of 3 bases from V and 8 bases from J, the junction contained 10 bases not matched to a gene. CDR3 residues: CASSWGQLQVGYTF. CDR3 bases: TGCGCCAGCAGCTGGGGACAGCTGCAGGTGGGCTACACCTTC.

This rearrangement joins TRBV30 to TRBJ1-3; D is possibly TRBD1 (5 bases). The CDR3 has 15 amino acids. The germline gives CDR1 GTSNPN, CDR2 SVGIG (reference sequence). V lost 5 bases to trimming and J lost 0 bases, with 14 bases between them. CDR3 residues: CAWSNPTVSGNTIYF. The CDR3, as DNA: TGTGCCTGGTCGAACCCGACAGTCTCTGGAAACACCATATATTTT.

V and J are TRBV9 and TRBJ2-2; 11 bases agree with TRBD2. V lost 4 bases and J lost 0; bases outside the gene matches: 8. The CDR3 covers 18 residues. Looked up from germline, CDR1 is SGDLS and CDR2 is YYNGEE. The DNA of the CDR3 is TGTGCCAGCAGCACTCTAGCGGGGGGTTTCGCGAACACCGGGGAGCTGTTTTTT. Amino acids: CASSTLAGGFANTGELFF. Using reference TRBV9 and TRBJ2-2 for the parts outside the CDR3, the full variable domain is DSGVTQTPKHLITATGQRVTLRCSPRSGDLSVYWYQQSLDQGLQFLIQYYNGEERAKGNILERFSAQQFPDLHSELNLSSLELGDSALYFCASSTLAGGFANTGELFFGEGSRLTVL.

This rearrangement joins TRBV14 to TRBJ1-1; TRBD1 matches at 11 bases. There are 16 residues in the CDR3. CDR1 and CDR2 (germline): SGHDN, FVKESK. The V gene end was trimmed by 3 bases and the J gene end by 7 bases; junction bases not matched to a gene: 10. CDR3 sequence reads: CASSHRTGTGGNEAFF. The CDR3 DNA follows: TGTGCCAGCAGCCACCGAACAGGGACAGGGGGAAATGAAGCTTTCTTT.

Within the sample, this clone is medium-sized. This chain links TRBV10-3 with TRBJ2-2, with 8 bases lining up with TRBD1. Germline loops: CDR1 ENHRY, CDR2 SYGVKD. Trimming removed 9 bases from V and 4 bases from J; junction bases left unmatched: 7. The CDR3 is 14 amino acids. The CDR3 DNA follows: TGTGCCATGCAGGGGGCGCTAGGCACCGGGGAGCTGTTTTTT. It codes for CAMQGALGTGELFF.

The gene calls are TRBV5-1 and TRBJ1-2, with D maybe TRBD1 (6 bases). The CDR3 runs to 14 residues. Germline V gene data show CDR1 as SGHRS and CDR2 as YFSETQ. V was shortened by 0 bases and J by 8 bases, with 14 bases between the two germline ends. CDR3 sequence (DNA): TGCGCCAGCAGCTTGGCAGTGGGGGCGAAGGGCTACACCTTC. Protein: CASSLAVGAKGYTF.

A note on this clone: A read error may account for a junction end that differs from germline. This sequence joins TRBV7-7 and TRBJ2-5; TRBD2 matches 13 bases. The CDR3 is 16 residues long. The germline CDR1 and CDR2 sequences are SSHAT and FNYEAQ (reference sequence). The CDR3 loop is CASSRGLAGVSETQYF. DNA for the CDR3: TGTGCTAGCAGCCGAGGACTAGCGGGGGTCTCAGAGACCCAGTACTTC.

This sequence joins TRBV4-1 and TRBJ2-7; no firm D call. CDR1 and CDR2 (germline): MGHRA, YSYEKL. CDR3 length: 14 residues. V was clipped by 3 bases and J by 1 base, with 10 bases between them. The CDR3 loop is CASSQPTKSYEQYF. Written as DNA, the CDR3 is TGCGCCAGCAGCCAGCCCACTAAATCCTACGAGCAGTACTTC.

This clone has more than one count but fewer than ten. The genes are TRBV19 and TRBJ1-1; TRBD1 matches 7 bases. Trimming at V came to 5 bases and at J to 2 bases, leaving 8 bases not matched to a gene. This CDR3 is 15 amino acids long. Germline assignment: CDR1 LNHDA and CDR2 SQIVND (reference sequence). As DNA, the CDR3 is TGTGCCAGTAGTGGCGGGGACAGTATTAACACTGAAGCTTTCTTT. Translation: CASSGGDSINTEAFF.

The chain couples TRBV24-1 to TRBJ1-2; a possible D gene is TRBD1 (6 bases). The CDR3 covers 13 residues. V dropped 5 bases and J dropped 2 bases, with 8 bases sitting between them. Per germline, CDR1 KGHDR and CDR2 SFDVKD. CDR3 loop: CATSGGTNYGYTF. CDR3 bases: TGTGCCACCAGTGGAGGGACAAACTATGGCTACACCTTC.